The 19 T cell receptor beta chains in this list originate from one sample, sequenced in a study of CD8+CD57+ T cells in acquired aplastic anemia. Profiling of TCR beta VDJ combinations and CDR3 sequences used genomic DNA as template. TCRdb redid the calling of the reads with MiXCR, one entry per CDR3 protein. This sample carries some 120,000 distinct CDR3 sequences, almost 40% of them seen once, and the ten largest clones take about 2.4%. The sequenced patients had an expansion of CD8+CD57+ cells seen by flow cytometry. The specimen was sorted CD4+, CD8+, or CD8+CD57+ T cells (not recorded which) from PBMCs. The origin of the receptors is a human donor with aplastic anemia.

V is TRBV5-1 and J is TRBJ1-2, with unresolved D. This CDR3 has 15 residues. Germline loops: CDR1 SGHRS, CDR2 YFSETQ. V was trimmed by 0 bases and J by 0 bases, leaving 9 bases between them. The CDR3 reads CASSLGPPANYGYTF. DNA of the CDR3: TGCGCCAGCAGCTTGGGACCCCCAGCTAACTATGGCTACACCTTC.

This clonotype was counted at least ten times. V and J are TRBV11-1 and TRBJ2-1; TRBD1 aligns across 10 bases. Germline CDR1 is SGHAT and CDR2 is FQDESV (reference sequence). The CDR3 is 15 amino acids. J gave up 5 bases and V 4 bases, and 5 bases lay outside the gene matches. CDR3 region: CASSYRDRGNNEQFF. For the CDR3, the DNA is TGTGCCAGCAGCTACCGGGACAGGGGAAACAATGAGCAGTTCTTC.

About this clonotype: This may be a read error: a much more frequent sequence differs by one nucleotide. The rearrangement uses TRBV5-1 and TRBJ2-3, with a tentative D call TRBD2 (7 bases). The germline gives CDR1 SGHRS, CDR2 YFSETQ. Trimming removed 4 bases from V and 2 bases from J, with 17 bases in between. The length of the CDR3 is 16 residues. Here the CDR3 reads CASSVSVGGLTDTQYF. CDR3 DNA sequence: TGCGCCAGCAGCGTCTCAGTGGGGGGGCTCACAGATACGCAGTATTTT.

This clonotype was recorded at least ten times. V is TRBV10-3 and J is TRBJ1-1; possibly TRBD1 for D (5 bases). Germline V gives CDR1 ENHRY, CDR2 SYGVKD. Between the trimmed V and J ends, which lost 10 bases and 5 bases, there was a span of 17 bases. The CDR3 sequence is 13 residues long. The CDR3 loop is CATAIEQETEAFF. In nucleotides, the CDR3 is TGTGCCACCGCTATTGAACAGGAGACTGAAGCTTTCTTT.

V usage is TRBV29-1 and J usage is TRBJ1-2; D is unclear. Between the trimmed V and J ends, which lost 0 bases and 6 bases, there was a span of 14 bases. From germline, CDR1 is SQVTM and CDR2 ANQGSEA. This CDR3 is 14 amino acids long. DNA for the CDR3: TGCAGCGTTGAAGATTCCTCAGTTTTCAATGGCTACACCTTC. Residues: CSVEDSSVFNGYTF.

A note on this clonotype: This may come from a read error, since a much larger clone is one base off. V is TRBV7-9 and J is TRBJ2-7, with TRBD1 identical over 7 bases. The germline V gene encodes CDR1 SEHNR and CDR2 FQNEAQ (reference sequence). J gave up 9 bases and V 3 bases, and 11 bases lay outside the gene matches. CDR3 length: 14 amino acids. The CDR3 DNA follows: TGTGCCAGCAGCTTGGTGACAGGGAGAGGCGGGCAGTACTTC. This sequence encodes CASSLVTGRGGQYF. Looking up the rest from reference TRBV7-9 and TRBJ2-7 gives the full variable domain: DTGVSQNPRHKITKRGQNVTFRCDPISEHNRLYWYRQTLGQGPEFLTYFQNEAQLEKSRLLSDRFSAERPKGSFSTLEIQRTEQGDSAMYLCASSLVTGRGGQYFGPGTRLTVT.

The rearrangement uses TRBV20-1 and TRBJ2-7; no definite D call. The better agreement between TRBJ2-1 and the DNA end casts doubt on the J call. The CDR3 has 14 residues. Germline V gene lookup returns CDR1 DFQATT and CDR2 SNEGSKA (reference sequence). The CDR3 DNA follows: TGCAGTGCTAGCTCCCCGATTGTACGCAGGGAGCAGTTCTTC. This gives the protein CSASSPIVRREQFF.

The chain combines TRBV2 with TRBJ1-3, with TRBD1 matching over 7 bases. J was trimmed by 5 bases and V by 6 bases; bases with no gene match: 10. The CDR3 extends over 15 amino acids. The germline CDR1 and CDR2 sequences are SNHLY and FYNNEI. Written as DNA, the CDR3 is TGTGCCAGCAGCCAACCGACAGGGTCTAGAAACACCATATATTTT. Translating it yields CASSQPTGSRNTIYF.

This clonotype has at least ten counts. The chain uses TRBV6-1 and TRBJ1-1, with a possible D match to TRBD1 (6 bases). The CDR3 is made up of 16 amino acids. Germline V gene lookup returns CDR1 MNHNS and CDR2 SASEGT. Trimming removed 6 bases at V and 5 bases at J, with 22 bases between. Written as DNA, the CDR3 is TGTGCCAGCAGCCCAAAGGGGGTCAACAGACAGACTGAAGCTTTCTTT. Translated: CASSPKGVNRQTEAFF.

This clonotype has a count of ten or more. The CDR3 is CASSYPSGSSYEQYV. The CDR3 coding sequence is TGTGCCAGCAGTTACCCTAGCGGATCTTCCTACGAGCAGTACGTC. The V gene is TRBV6-5, the J gene TRBJ2-7; 7 bases match TRBD2. The CDR3 has 15 amino acids. Trimming cost V 2 bases and J 1 base; bases outside gene matches: 5. Looked up from germline, CDR1 is MNHEY and CDR2 is SVGAGI.

This rearrangement joins TRBV10-3 to TRBJ2-6, with D possibly TRBD1 on 6 matching bases. Germline-derived CDR1 and CDR2 are ENHRY and SYGVKD. The CDR3 totals 17 residues. V lost 7 bases, J lost 0 bases, and 16 bases lay in between. The chain's CDR3 is CAIKGDTPGSGANVLTF. CDR3 in DNA: TGTGCCATCAAGGGGGATACTCCCGGCTCTGGGGCCAACGTCCTGACTTTC.

At least ten counts were recorded for this clonotype. The rearrangement uses TRBV10-3 and TRBJ2-1, with 9 positions matching TRBD1. CDR1 is ENHRY and CDR2 is SYGVKD in the germline V gene. CDR3 size: 14 residues. The ends lost 7 bases at V and 3 bases at J; junction bases unmatched: 4. In DNA form, the CDR3 reads TGTGCCATCACAGGGACAGGGTTCTACAATGAGCAGTTCTTC. The encoded protein is CAITGTGFYNEQFF.

This clonotype was picked up many times. V and J are TRBV7-2 and TRBJ1-2; 8 positions match TRBD1. V shed 2 bases, J shed 6 bases, and the junction held 2 bases outside the gene matches. CDR1 SGHTA and CDR2 FQGNSA come from the germline V gene. The CDR3 covers 13 residues. CDR3 region: CASSLQGADGYTF. CDR3 nucleotide sequence: TGTGCCAGCAGCTTACAGGGGGCTGATGGCTACACCTTC. The full variable domain, completed using reference TRBV7-2 and TRBJ1-2, is GAGVSQSPSNKVTEKGKDVELRCDPISGHTALYWYRQSLGQGLEFLIYFQGNSAPDKSGLPSDRFSAERTGGSVSTLTIQRTQQEDSAVYLCASSLQGADGYTFGSGTRLTVV.

The chain employs TRBV2 and TRBJ1-1, with 11 bases identical to TRBD1. The CDR3 is 14 residues long. V gave up 6 bases and J gave up 5 bases; unmatched junction bases: 5. The germline V gene encodes CDR1 SNHLY and CDR2 FYNNEI. CDR3 sequence: CASSGQGAQTEAFF. The CDR3 DNA reads TGTGCCAGCAGCGGACAGGGGGCGCAGACTGAAGCTTTCTTT.

This clonotype showed up many times. The chain carries TRBV20-1 and TRBJ2-5; D gene ambiguous. The CDR3 has 15 residues. Per the germline V gene, CDR1 is DFQATT and CDR2 is SNEGSKA (reference sequence). V lost 5 bases and J 2 bases, leaving 18 bases between the germline ends. The CDR3 region has the DNA TGCAGTGCTTTAAACCCGAGGCACTTACAAGAGACCCAGTACTTC. Amino acid sequence: CSALNPRHLQETQYF.

This clonotype was observed a handful of times. The chain couples TRBV20-1 to TRBJ2-3; 7 nucleotides line up with TRBD2. The CDR3 spans 14 residues. V was pared by 2 bases and J by 3 bases, with 5 bases of the junction left unmatched. Germline V lookup: CDR1 DFQATT, CDR2 SNEGSKA (reference sequence). Here the CDR3 DNA reads TGCAGTGCTAGAATGGCGGGGGAAACAGATACGCAGTATTTT. Encoded protein: CSARMAGETDTQYF.

This clonotype was seen many times. The chain joins TRBV7-9 to TRBJ2-3; 8 bases match TRBD2. Germline assignment: CDR1 SEHNR and CDR2 FQNEAQ (reference sequence). The junction had 2 bases not matched to a gene; V was cut back by 6 bases and J by 0 bases. CDR3 length equals 14 residues. This CDR3 is CASSSSGSTDTQYF. CDR3 in DNA: TGTGCCAGCAGTTCTAGCGGGAGCACAGATACGCAGTATTTT. Complete variable domain (other parts from reference TRBV7-9 and TRBJ2-3): DTGVSQNPRHKITKRGQNVTFRCDPISEHNRLYWYRQTLGQGPEFLTYFQNEAQLEKSRLLSDRFSAERPKGSFSTLEIQRTEQGDSAMYLCASSSSGSTDTQYFGPGTRLTVL.

This chain joins TRBV10-1 and TRBJ2-7, with 8 bases that match TRBD1. The CDR3 contains 14 residues. Germline CDR1 and CDR2: WNHNN and SYGVQD (reference sequence). V gave up 7 bases and J gave up 3 bases; unmatched junction bases: 8. The CDR3 region is CASNPGTGRYEQYV. CDR3 DNA: TGCGCCAGCAACCCCGGGACAGGACGCTACGAGCAGTACGTC.

About this clonotype itself: A much larger clone differs from this one at a single base, so this may be a read error. The rearrangement joins TRBV12-3 or TRBV12-4 to TRBJ1-1; D gene ambiguous. V shed 11 bases and J shed 4 bases, with 11 bases lying between them. The CDR3 length is 11 residues. The CDR3 is CAGKAFTEAFF. Written as DNA, the CDR3 is TGTGCCGGCAAAGCTTTCACTGAAGCTTTCTTT.